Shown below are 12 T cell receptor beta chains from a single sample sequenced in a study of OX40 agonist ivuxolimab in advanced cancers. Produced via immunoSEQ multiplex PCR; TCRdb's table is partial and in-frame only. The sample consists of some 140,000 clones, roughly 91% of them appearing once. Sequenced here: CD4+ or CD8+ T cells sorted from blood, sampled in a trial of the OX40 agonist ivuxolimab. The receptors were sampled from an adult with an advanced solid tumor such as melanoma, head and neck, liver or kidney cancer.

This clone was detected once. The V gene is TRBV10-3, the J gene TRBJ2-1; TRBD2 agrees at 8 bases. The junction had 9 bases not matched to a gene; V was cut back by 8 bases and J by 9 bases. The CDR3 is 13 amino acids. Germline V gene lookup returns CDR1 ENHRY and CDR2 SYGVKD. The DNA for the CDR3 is TGTGCCATCCGGACAGCGGGAGAGGGTGAGCAGTTCTTC. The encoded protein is CAIRTAGEGEQFF.

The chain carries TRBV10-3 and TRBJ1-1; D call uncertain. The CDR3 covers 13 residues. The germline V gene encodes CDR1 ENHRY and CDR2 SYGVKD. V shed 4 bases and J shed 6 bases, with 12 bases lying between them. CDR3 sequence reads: CAISGTVRAEAFF. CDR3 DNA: TGTGCCATCAGTGGGACGGTACGAGCTGAAGCTTTCTTT.

The DNA of the CDR3 is TGTGCCAGCAGTTCCCCGGGGGGGGGCACAGATACGCAGTATTTT. This translates into CASSSPGGGTDTQYF. V gene TRBV28 combines with J gene TRBJ2-3, with 8 bases aligning to TRBD2. The J segment lost 1 base and the V segment lost 4 bases, leaving 4 bases of the junction unmatched. The CDR3 is 15 residues long. Germline V gene data show CDR1 as MDHEN and CDR2 as SYDVKM.

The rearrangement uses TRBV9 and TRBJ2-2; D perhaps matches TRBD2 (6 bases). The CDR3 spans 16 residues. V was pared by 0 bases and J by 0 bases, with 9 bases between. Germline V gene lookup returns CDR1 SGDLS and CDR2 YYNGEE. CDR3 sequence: CASSVEPGANTGELFF. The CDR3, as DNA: TGTGCCAGCAGCGTAGAACCGGGGGCGAACACCGGGGAGCTGTTTTTT.

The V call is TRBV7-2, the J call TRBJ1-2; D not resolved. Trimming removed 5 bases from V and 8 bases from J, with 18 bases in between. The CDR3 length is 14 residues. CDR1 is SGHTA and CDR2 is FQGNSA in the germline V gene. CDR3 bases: TGTGCCAGCAGCCGACCCGACGGCGTCTGGGGCTACACCTTC. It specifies CASSRPDGVWGYTF.

CDR3 in amino acids: CASMGLAGPSQETQYF. CDR3 bases: TGTGCCAGTATGGGGCTAGCGGGGCCCTCCCAAGAGACCCAGTACTTC. This sequence joins TRBV19 and TRBJ2-5; TRBD2 agrees at 9 bases. From germline, CDR1 is LNHDA and CDR2 SQIVND (reference sequence). The CDR3 length is 16 residues. V lost 7 bases, J lost 1 base, and 10 bases stayed unmatched.

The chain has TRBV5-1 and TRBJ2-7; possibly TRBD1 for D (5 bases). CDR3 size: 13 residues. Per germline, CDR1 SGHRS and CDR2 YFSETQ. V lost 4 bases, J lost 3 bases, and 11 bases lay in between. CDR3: CASSHPRGYEQYF. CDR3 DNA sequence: TGCGCCAGCAGCCACCCTAGGGGCTACGAGCAGTACTTC.

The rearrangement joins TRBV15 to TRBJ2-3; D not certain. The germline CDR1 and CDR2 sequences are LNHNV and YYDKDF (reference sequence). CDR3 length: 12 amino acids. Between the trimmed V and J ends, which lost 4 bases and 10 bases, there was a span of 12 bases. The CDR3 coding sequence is TGTGCCACCAGCATACCCCGCCAAGCGCAGTATTTT. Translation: CATSIPRQAQYF.

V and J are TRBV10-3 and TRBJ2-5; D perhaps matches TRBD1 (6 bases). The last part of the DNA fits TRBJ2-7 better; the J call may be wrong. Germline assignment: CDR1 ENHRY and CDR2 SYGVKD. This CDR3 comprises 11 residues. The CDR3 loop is CAIRGADEQYF. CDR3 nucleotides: TGTGCCATCAGGGGGGCTGACGAGCAGTACTTC.

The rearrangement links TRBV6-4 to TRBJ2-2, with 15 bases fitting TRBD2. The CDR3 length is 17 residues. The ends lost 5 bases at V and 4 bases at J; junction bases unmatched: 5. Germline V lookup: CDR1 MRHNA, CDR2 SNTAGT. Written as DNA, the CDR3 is TGTGCCAGCAGTCATCCGGGACTAGCGGGAGGCACCGGGGAGCTGTTTTTT. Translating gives CASSHPGLAGGTGELFF.

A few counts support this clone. This CDR3 reads CASAQGAFF. The CDR3 DNA is TGTGCCAGCGCCCAGGGGGCTTTCTTT. The genes are TRBV6-5 and TRBJ1-1; perhaps TRBD1 as D (6 bases). The germline V and J ends were trimmed by 8 bases and 11 bases, with 9 bases remaining between them. Looked up from germline, CDR1 is MNHEY and CDR2 is SVGAGI. The CDR3 is 9 amino acids.

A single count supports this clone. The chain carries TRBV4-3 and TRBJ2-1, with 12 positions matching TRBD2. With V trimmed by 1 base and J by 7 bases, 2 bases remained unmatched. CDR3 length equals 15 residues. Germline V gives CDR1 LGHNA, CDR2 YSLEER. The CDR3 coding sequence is TGCGCCAGCAGCCAAGCTAGCGGGGGGGTGAATGAGCAGTTCTTC. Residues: CASSQASGGVNEQFF.